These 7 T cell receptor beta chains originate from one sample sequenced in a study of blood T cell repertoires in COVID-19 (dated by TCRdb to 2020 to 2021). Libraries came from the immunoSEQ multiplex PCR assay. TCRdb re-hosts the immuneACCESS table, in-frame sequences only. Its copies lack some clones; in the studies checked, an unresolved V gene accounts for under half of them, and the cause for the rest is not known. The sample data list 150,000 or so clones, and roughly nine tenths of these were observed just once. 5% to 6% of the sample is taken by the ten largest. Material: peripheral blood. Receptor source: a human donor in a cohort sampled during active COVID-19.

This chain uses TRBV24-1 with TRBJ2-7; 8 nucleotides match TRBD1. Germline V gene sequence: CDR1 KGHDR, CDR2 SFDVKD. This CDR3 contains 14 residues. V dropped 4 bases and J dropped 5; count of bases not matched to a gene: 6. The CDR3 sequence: CATSETGTGNEQYF. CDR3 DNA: TGTGCCACCAGTGAAACAGGGACAGGCAACGAGCAGTACTTC.

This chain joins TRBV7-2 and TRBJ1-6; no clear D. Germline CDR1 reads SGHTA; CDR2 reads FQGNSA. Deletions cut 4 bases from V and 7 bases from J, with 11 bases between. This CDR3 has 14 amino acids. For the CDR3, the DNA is TGTGCCAGCAGCTCCCGGGTCAAGAATTCACCCCTCCACTTT. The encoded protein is CASSSRVKNSPLHF. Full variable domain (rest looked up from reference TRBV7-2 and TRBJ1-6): GAGVSQSPSNKVTEKGKDVELRCDPISGHTALYWYRQSLGQGLEFLIYFQGNSAPDKSGLPSDRFSAERTGGSVSTLTIQRTQQEDSAVYLCASSSRVKNSPLHFGNGTRLTVT.

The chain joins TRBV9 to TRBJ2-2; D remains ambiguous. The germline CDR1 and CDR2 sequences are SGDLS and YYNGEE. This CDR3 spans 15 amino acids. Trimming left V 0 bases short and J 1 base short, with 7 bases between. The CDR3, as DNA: TGTGCCAGCAGCGTAGGTCCAGAGAACACCGGGGAGCTGTTTTTT. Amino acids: CASSVGPENTGELFF.

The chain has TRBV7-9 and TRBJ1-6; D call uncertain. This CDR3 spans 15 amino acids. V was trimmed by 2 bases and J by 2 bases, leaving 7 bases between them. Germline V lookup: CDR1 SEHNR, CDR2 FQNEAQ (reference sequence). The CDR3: CASSLSQAYNSPLHF. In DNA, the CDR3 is TGTGCCAGCAGCTTAAGCCAGGCCTATAATTCACCCCTCCACTTT. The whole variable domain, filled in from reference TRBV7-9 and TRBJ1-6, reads DTGVSQNPRHKITKRGQNVTFRCDPISEHNRLYWYRQTLGQGPEFLTYFQNEAQLEKSRLLSDRFSAERPKGSFSTLEIQRTEQGDSAMYLCASSLSQAYNSPLHFGNGTRLTVT.

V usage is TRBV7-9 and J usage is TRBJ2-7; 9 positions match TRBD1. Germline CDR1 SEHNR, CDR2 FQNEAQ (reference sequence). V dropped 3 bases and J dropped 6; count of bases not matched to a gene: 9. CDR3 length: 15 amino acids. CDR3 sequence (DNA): TGTGCCAGCAGCTTCGGGGGCGGGGGACAGGGCGAGCAGTACTTC. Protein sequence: CASSFGGGGQGEQYF.

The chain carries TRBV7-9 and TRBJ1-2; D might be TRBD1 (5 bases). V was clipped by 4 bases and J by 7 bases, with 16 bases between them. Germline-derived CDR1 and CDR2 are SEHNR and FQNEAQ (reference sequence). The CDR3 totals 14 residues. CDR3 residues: CASSSSGPDLGYTF. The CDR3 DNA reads TGTGCCAGCAGCTCGTCAGGGCCCGACCTTGGCTACACCTTC.

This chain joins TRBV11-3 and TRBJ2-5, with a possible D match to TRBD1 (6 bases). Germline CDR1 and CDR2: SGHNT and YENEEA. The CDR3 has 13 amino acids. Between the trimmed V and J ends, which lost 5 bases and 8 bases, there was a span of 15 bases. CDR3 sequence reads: CASSLNRESTQYF. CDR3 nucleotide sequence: TGTGCCAGCAGCCTAAACAGGGAGTCAACCCAGTACTTC. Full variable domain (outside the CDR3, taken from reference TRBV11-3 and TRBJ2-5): EAGVVQSPRYKIIEKKQPVAFWCNPISGHNTLYWYLQNLGQGPELLIRYENEEAVDDSQLPKDRFSAERLKGVDSTLKIQPAELGDSAVYLCASSLNRESTQYFGPGTRLLVL.